The clone carrying this T cell receptor beta chain was counted only a few times. Its antigen is still unknown. The CDR3 is 14 amino acids. Per germline, CDR1 MNHNS and CDR2 SASEGT. The V gene end was trimmed by 5 bases and the J gene end by 3 bases; junction bases not matched to a gene: 6. The data belong to a study of CD8 T cells in ankylosing spondylitis. Study conclusions and caveats: The clones that were linked to disease were reported to be significantly enriched in matched synovial fluid samples from ankylosing spondylitis patients. Disease-linked clones were CD8+ and relatively rare in peripheral blood. Seemingly distinctive of ankylosing spondylitis blood was a TCR beta motif formed by eight highly homologous variants. A number of the motif variants had already been described in reactive arthritis synovial fluid and blood.

TCRdb re-called the 5' RACE reads with MiXCR, one entry per CDR3 protein. The sample has more than 400,000 distinct CDR3 sequences; over 4% are singletons. The chain joins TRBV6-1 to TRBJ2-7, with 8 bases aligning to TRBD1. The receptor was derived from a male donor with ankylosing spondylitis. The source material was blood, either unsorted or a sorted T cell fraction (not recorded which). CDR3 loop: CASSTRDRNYEQYF. The CDR3 coding sequence is TGTGCCAGCAGTACCCGGGACAGGAACTACGAGCAGTACTTC.